These 5 T cell receptor beta chains were all obtained from the same sample, sequenced in a study of shared clonotypes between healthy human individuals. Produced via immunoSEQ multiplex PCR; TCRdb's table is partial and in-frame only. The profile covers around 990,000 clones, with approximately 80% appearing a single time and roughly 0.9% taken by the ten largest. Sequences were obtained from memory CD4+ T cells from PBMCs. Subset meaning: CD45RA-negative fraction. The receptors were gathered from a man between 18 and 29 years old in good health. Some clones in this sample may be carry-over from other donors' samples.

In this sample, this clone turned up a few times. The rearrangement uses TRBV6-5 and TRBJ2-7, with TRBD2 matching 13 bases. V lost 2 bases and J lost 4; bases outside the gene matches: 2. Germline CDR1 is MNHEY and CDR2 is SVGAGI. The CDR3 is 15 amino acids. In DNA, the CDR3 is TGTGCCAGCAGTTACGGACTAGCGGGAGTGTACGAGCAGTACTTC. Translation: CASSYGLAGVYEQYF.

The CDR3 loop is CAWTEQGLGNTGELFF. The CDR3 nucleotides read TGTGCCTGGACCGAGCAGGGTTTAGGGAACACCGGGGAGCTGTTTTTT. The chain is built from TRBV30 and TRBJ2-2; tentative D call: TRBD1 (5 bases). Germline CDR1 GTSNPN, CDR2 SVGIG (reference sequence). CDR3 length equals 16 residues. The germline V and J ends were trimmed by 4 bases and 1 base, with 16 bases remaining between them. The variable domain in full, completed from reference TRBV30 and TRBJ2-2, reads SQTIHQWPATLVQPVGSPLSLECTVEGTSNPNLYWYRQAAGRGLQLLFYSVGIGQISSEVPQNLSASRPQDRQFILSSKKLLLSDSGFYLCAWTEQGLGNTGELFFGEGSRLTVL.

This clone has a single count. The V call is TRBV30, the J call TRBJ1-1, with D possibly TRBD1 on 6 matching bases. CDR1 is GTSNPN, CDR2 SVGIG, per germline (reference sequence). Trimming removed 2 bases at V and 4 bases at J, with 17 bases between. This CDR3 is 15 amino acids long. CDR3 region: CAWSHQRGDRTEAFF. In nucleotides, the CDR3 is TGTGCCTGGAGTCATCAGAGGGGGGATCGCACTGAAGCTTTCTTT.

The rearrangement uses TRBV4-1 and TRBJ2-1, with no clear D. The CDR3 loop spans 17 amino acids. The V gene's germline CDR1 is MGHRA and CDR2 YSYEKL. The V gene lost 4 bases and the J gene lost 0 bases, with 16 bases spanning the gap. The CDR3 spells CASSPGRLQSSYNEQFF. The CDR3 nucleotides read TGCGCCAGCAGCCCCGGCCGTCTTCAAAGCTCCTACAATGAGCAGTTCTTC.

This clone was recorded a few times. The chain uses TRBV4-1 and TRBJ1-1; TRBD1 aligns across 7 bases. Germline V gene sequence: CDR1 MGHRA, CDR2 YSYEKL. V lost 5 bases to trimming and J lost 8 bases; unmatched junction nucleotides: 17. This CDR3 is built from 16 residues. This CDR3 reads CASSSQDMRQGAEAFF. CDR3 bases: TGCGCCAGCAGCAGCCAAGACATGAGACAGGGTGCCGAAGCTTTCTTT.